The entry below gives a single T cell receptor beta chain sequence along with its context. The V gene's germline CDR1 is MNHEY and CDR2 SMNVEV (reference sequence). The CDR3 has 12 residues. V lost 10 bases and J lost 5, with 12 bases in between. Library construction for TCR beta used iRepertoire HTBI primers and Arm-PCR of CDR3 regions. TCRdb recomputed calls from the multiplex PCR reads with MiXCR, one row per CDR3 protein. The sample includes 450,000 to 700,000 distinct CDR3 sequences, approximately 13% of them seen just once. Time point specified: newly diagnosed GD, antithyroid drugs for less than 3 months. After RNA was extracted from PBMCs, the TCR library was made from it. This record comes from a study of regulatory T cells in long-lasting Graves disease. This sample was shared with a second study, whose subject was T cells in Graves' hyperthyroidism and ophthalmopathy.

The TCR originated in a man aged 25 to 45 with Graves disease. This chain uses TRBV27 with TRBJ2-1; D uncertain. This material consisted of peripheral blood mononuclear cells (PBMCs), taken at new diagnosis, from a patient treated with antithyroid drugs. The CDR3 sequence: CATGQVDNEQFF. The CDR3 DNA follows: TGTGCCACCGGCCAGGTCGACAATGAGCAGTTCTTC.